The clone carrying this TCR beta chain has a count of ten or more. What it binds is unknown. The record originates from a study of blood T cells in healthy people across ages. Study-level results: Since the PBMCs were unsorted, naive and antigen-experienced cells could not be conclusively compared.

Trimming at V came to 1 base and at J to 5 bases, leaving 8 bases not matched to a gene. The CDR3 has 16 amino acids. Germline V gene lookup returns CDR1 MGHRA and CDR2 YSYEKL. Then a second PCR, running roughly 6 to 12 cycles, was carried out with a sample-barcoded 5' primer and a J-beta primer mix. One entry per CDR3 protein, called by TCRdb with MiXCR from the 5' RACE reads. There are about 1.6 million distinct CDR3 sequences in the sample; about 31% occur only once, and 11% lies in the top ten. The amount of total RNA extracted per sample was at least 6 micrograms. The chain recombines TRBV4-1 with TRBJ1-2; 9 bases match TRBD1. The sequence derives from a woman aged 25-40 years in good health. The sequenced sample consisted of blood. CDR3 in DNA: TGCGCCAGCAGCCAAGGAGGGGGGACAGGGACTTATGGCTACACCTTC. Its protein product is CASSQGGGTGTYGYTF.